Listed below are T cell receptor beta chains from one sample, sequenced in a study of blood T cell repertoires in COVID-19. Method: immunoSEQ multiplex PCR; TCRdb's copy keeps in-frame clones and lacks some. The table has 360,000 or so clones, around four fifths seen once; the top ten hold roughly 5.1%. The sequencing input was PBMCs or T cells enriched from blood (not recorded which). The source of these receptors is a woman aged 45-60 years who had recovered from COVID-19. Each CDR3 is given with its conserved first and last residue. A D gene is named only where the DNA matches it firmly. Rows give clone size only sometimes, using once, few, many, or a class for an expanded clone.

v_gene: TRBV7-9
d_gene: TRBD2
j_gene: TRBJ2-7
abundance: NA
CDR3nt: TGTGCCAGCAGCTTAGGGGGGGGAGTCCTCCTCCCCTACGAGCAGTACTTC
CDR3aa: CASSLGGGVLLPYEQYF

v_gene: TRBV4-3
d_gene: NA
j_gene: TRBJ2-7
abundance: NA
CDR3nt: TGCGCCAGCAGCCAAGGGAGGGTCTCCTACGAGCAGTACTTC
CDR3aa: CASSQGRVSYEQYF

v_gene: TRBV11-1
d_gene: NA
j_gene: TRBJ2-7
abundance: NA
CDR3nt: TGTGCCAGCAGCTTAGCCTACGCAAACTACGAGCAGTACTTC
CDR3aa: CASSLAYANYEQYF

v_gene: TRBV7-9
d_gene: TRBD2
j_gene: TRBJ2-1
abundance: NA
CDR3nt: TGTGCCAGCAGCTCCAGGGAGGGCCCACACAATGAGCAGTTCTTC
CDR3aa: CASSSREGPHNEQFF

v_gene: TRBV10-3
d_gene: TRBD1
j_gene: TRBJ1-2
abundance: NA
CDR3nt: TGTGCCATCAGTCAGGGGGAAAGTACTAACTATGGCTACACCTTC
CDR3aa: CAISQGESTNYGYTF

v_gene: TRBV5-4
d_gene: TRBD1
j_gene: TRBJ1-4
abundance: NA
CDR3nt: TGTGCCAGCAGCTTGAAGGGACAGGCAAATGAAAAACTGTTTTTT
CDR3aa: CASSLKGQANEKLFF

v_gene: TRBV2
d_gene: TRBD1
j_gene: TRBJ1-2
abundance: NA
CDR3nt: TGTGCCAGCAGTGAAAGGCAGGGGGATAACTATGGCTACACCTTC
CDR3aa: CASSERQGDNYGYTF

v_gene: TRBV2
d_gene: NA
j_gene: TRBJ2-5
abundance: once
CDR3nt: TGTGCCAGCAGTGACCAGGGCCTCCCCGGCGAGACCCAGTACTTC
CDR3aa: CASSDQGLPGETQYF

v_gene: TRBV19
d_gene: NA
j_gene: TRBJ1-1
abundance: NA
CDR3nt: TGTGCCAGTAGTATGAACAGGGACACTGAAGCTTTCTTT
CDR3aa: CASSMNRDTEAFF

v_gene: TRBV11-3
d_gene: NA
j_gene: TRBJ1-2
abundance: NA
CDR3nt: TGTGCCAGCAGCTCCGGTGCCCGCTATGGCTACACCTTC
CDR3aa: CASSSGARYGYTF

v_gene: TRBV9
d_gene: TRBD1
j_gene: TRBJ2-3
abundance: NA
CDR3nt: TGTGCCAGCAGTCGGACAGGGGGCGTAGCAGATACGCAGTATTTT
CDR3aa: CASSRTGGVADTQYF

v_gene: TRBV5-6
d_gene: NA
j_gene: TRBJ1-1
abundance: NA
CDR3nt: TGTGCCAGCAGCCCCGGGTTGCCGACTGAAGCTTTCTTT
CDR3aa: CASSPGLPTEAFF

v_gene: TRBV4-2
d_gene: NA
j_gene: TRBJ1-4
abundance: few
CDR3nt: TGTGCCAGCAGAACCGGTGGGCAGGGTGGAAAACTGTTTTTT
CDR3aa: CASRTGGQGGKLFF

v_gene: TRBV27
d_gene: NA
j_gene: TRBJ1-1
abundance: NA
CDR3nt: TGTGCCAGCAGTCCCATCGGGGTCCCGAGCACTGAAGCTTTCTTT
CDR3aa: CASSPIGVPSTEAFF

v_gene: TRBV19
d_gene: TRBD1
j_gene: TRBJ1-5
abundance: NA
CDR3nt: TGTGCCAGTAGCGGACAGGGGGCTAAGCCCCAGCATTTT
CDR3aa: CASSGQGAKPQHF

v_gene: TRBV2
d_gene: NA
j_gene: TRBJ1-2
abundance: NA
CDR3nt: TGTGCCAACCCCGCTCCCCGACAGCTCTATGGCTACACCTTC
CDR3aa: CANPAPRQLYGYTF

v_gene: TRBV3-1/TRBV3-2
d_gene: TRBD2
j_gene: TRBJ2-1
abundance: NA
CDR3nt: TGTGCCAGCAGCCGAGATTTAGCGGGGGGGCCCGGTGAGCAGTTCTTC
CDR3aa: CASSRDLAGGPGEQFF

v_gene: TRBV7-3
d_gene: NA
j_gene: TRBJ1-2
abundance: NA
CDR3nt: TGTGCCAGCAGTAAACCGGGTCAATATGGCTACACCTTC
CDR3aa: CASSKPGQYGYTF

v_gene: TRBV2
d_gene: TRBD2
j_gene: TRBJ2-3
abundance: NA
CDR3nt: TGTGCCAGCAGTGCGGCGGGAGTCCCAGATACGCAGTATTTT
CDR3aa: CASSAAGVPDTQYF

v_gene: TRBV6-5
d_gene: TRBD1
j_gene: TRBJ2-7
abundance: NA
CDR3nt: TGTGCCAGCAACGGACAGGGACACTACGAGCAGTACTTC
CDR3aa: CASNGQGHYEQYF

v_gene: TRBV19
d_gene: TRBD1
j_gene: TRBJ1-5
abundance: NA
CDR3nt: TGTGCCAGTAGTATAGTCTTGGGACAGGGATCTCAGCCCCAGCATTTT
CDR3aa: CASSIVLGQGSQPQHF

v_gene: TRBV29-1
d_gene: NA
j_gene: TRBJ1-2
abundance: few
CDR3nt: TGCAGCGTTTTGACTCCCATTAACTATGGCTACACCTTC
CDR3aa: CSVLTPINYGYTF

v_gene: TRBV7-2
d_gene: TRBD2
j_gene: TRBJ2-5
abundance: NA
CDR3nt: TGTGCCAGCAGCTCAGATGTCCTAGCGGGATGGAGCGAGACCCAGTACTTC
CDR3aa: CASSSDVLAGWSETQYF

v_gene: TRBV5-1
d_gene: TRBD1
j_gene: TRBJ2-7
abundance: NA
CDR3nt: TGCGCCAGCAGCCCAAGGGGGCAGACCTCCTACGAGCAGTACTTC
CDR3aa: CASSPRGQTSYEQYF

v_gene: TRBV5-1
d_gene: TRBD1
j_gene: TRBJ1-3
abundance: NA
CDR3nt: TGCGCCAGCAGCGGACCAGACAGGGAGACTGGAAACACCATATATTTT
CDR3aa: CASSGPDRETGNTIYF

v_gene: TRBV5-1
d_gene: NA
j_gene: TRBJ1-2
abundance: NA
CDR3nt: TGCGCCAGCACCCCGGGGGGAACAAACTATGGCTACACCTTC
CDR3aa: CASTPGGTNYGYTF

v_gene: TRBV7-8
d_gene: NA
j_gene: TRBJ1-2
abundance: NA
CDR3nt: TGTGCCAGCGGGACCGAAAGGGGGGGAGGCTACACCTTC
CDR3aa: CASGTERGGGYTF

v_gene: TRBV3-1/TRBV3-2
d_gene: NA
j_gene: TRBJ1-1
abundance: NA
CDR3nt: TGTGCCAGCAGCCAAGGGGAGGTCGGACGCACTGAAGCTTTCTTT
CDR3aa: CASSQGEVGRTEAFF

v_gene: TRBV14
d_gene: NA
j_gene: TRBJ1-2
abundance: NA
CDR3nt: TGTGCCAGCAGCCAAGTCCTGAACTATGGCTACACCTTC
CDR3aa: CASSQVLNYGYTF

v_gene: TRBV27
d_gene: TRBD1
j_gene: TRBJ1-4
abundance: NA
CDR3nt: TGTGCCAGCAGTACCGGACAGGGAAGAACTAATGAAAAACTGTTTTTT
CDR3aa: CASSTGQGRTNEKLFF

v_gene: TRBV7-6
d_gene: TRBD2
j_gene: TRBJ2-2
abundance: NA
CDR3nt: TGTGCCAGCAGCCGGCAAGCGGGAGGTACCGCCGGGGAGCTGTTTTTT
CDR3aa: CASSRQAGGTAGELFF

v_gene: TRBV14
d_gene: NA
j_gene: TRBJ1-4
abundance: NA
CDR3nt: TGTGCCAGCAGCCAATTAGGGGCTGACGAAAAACTGTTTTTT
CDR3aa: CASSQLGADEKLFF

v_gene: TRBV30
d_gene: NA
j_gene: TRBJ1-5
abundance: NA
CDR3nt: TGTGCCTGGAGTGTACCGGGGGATCATAGCAATCAGCCCCAGCATTTT
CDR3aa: CAWSVPGDHSNQPQHF

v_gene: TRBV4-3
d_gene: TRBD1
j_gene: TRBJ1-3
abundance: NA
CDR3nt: TGCGCCAGCAGCCATTTTCCCCCGGGACAGTTAAACTCTGGAAACACCATATATTTT
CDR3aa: CASSHFPPGQLNSGNTIYF

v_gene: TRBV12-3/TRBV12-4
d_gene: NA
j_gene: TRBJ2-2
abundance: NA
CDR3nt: TGTGCGTCCAGGGGTGGGCGCACCGGGGAGCTGTTTTTT
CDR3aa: CASRGGRTGELFF